This T cell receptor beta chain was found in a study of cytomegalovirus exposure and HLA in healthy donors. Study-level points and caveats: Many donors shared some public TCRs, even though most TCR sequences were rare. Later examination showed HLA-associated TCR beta chains had greater clonal expansion than equally common others.

13 Jbeta primers and 60 Vbeta primers were used for the PCR. Profiling relied on immunoSEQ multiplex PCR, and the TCRdb table lists in-frame clones only, not all of them. Among more than 200,000 clones, around 85% were seen once, and the ten largest hold about 0.23%. All the people who gave samples were healthy bone marrow donors. Germline V lookup: CDR1 LGHNT, CDR2 FRNRAP. This CDR3 spans 14 amino acids. The trim removed 6 bases at V and 5 bases at J, leaving 4 bases unmatched. In the case of this clone: Its antigen is undetermined.

The sequenced sample consisted of PBMCs. The rearrangement joins TRBV12-5 to TRBJ1-4; 9 bases align to TRBD1. The receptor's source is a girl aged 2 to 10 in good health and CMV-seronegative. CDR3 sequence reads: CASGLGTGNEKLFF. The DNA for the CDR3 is TGTGCTAGTGGCCTAGGGACAGGGAATGAAAAACTGTTTTTT.